This TCR beta chain was sequenced for a study of cytomegalovirus exposure and HLA in healthy donors. Study conclusions and caveats: The availability of immune exposure information extended only to CMV serostatus.

A word on this clone: Antigen unknown.

Use of 60 Vbeta and 13 Jbeta primers characterized the PCR. The protocol was immunoSEQ multiplex PCR, while the TCRdb copy is restricted to in-frame clones and leaves out a portion. The table lists around 180,000 clones, 80% of them singletons. Healthy donors of bone marrow made up the group. This TCR was recovered from a man younger than 40 in good health and CMV-seropositive. The sample taken for sequencing was PBMCs.

In nucleotides, the CDR3 is TGCGCCAGCAGCGCGGGACAGGGCGATCAGCCCCAGCATTTT. Its protein product is CASSAGQGDQPQHF. The chain is built from TRBV5-1 and TRBJ1-5; TRBD1 matches at 9 bases. The CDR3 spans 14 residues. Germline V gives CDR1 SGHRS, CDR2 YFSETQ. The ends lost 4 bases at V and 5 bases at J; junction bases unmatched: 4.